Sequencing of this TCR beta chain was carried out in a study of shared clonotypes between healthy human individuals. Turning to the study itself: The study used three CD4 naive, three CD4 memory, two CD8 naive and one CD8 memory plate per donor.

CDR3 length equals 18 residues. The germline V gene has CDR1 SNHLY and CDR2 FYNNEI. V was clipped by 0 bases and J by 2 bases, with 17 bases between them. Source study methods: Without quality scores, immunoSEQ junctional reads could not be filtered like full-length reads. Data came from immunoSEQ multiplex PCR; TCRdb stores just in-frame clones and leaves some out. Clonal size and the V and J genes are those of that table, whereas D and trimming came from the DNA. The sample lists millions of clones; roughly 95% were seen once. Study results and caveats: A handful of donors held about 5% of naive CD4 clonotypes in common. Estimated richness was generally greater in naive than memory subsets.

As to this clone: Its antigen is currently unknown.

Input material: naive CD4+ T cells sorted from blood. Indicated subset: CD45RA+ positively selected. The sequence was obtained from a man aged 18-30 years in good health. The chain carries TRBV2 and TRBJ1-5; D call uncertain. Here the CDR3 reads CASSEAGLGPGRNQPQHF. CDR3 sequence (DNA): TGTGCCAGCAGTGAAGCTGGCCTTGGGCCCGGGCGCAATCAGCCCCAGCATTTT.